The 20 T cell receptor beta chains below were found in one sample sequenced in a study of cytomegalovirus exposure and HLA in healthy donors (dated by TCRdb to 2015 to 2018). The library was prepared using the immunoSEQ multiplex PCR assay. For the multiplex PCR, a mixture combining 60 forward primers for TCR Vbeta segments and 13 reverse primers for TCR Jbeta segments was used. TCRdb provides this immuneACCESS table in a form limited to in-frame rearrangements. Some clones are lacking; in checked studies, under half of them reflect an unresolved V gene, and why the rest are absent is not known. The sample table records 150,000 to 200,000 clones; over 60% of these occur just once. The ten largest clones capture 1.1% of the sample. What was sequenced was PBMCs. These receptors were collected from a middle-aged woman in good health and CMV-seronegative.

The genes are TRBV5-1 and TRBJ2-3, with 14 positions matching TRBD2. The CDR3 sequence is 16 residues long. Germline V gives CDR1 SGHRS, CDR2 YFSETQ. After removal of 3 bases from V and 3 bases from J, the junction contained 3 bases not matched to a gene. CDR3 nucleotide sequence: TGCGCCAGCAGCTCCGGGACTAGCGGGAGAACAGATACGCAGTATTTT. Protein sequence: CASSSGTSGRTDTQYF.

This chain connects TRBV7-2 to TRBJ2-3, with TRBD2 matching over 8 bases. The CDR3 has 16 residues. CDR1 is SGHTA and CDR2 is FQGNSA in the germline V gene. V shed 2 bases and J 2 bases; nucleotides not matched to a gene: 6. The CDR3 loop is CASSLSPGGATDTQYF. DNA for the CDR3: TGTGCCAGCAGCTTATCCCCGGGAGGGGCCACAGATACGCAGTATTTT.

The chain uses TRBV19 and TRBJ1-5; 8 nucleotides line up with TRBD1. The CDR3 sequence is 15 residues long. In germline, CDR1 is LNHDA, CDR2 SQIVND (reference sequence). The ends lost 8 bases at V and 5 bases at J; junction bases unmatched: 11. The CDR3 sequence is CASSGGRGEDQPQHF. The CDR3 DNA sequence: TGTGCCAGTTCAGGGGGCCGGGGTGAGGATCAGCCCCAGCATTTT.

This clone appeared once. The V gene is TRBV2, the J gene TRBJ1-3; 7 bases fit TRBD1. The CDR3 has 13 residues. Germline V gene sequence: CDR1 SNHLY, CDR2 FYNNEI. J was trimmed by 4 bases and V by 6 bases; bases with no gene match: 3. CDR3 sequence: CASRADRGNTIYF. CDR3 sequence (DNA): TGTGCCAGCAGGGCGGACAGGGGAAACACCATATATTTT. Using reference TRBV2 and TRBJ1-3 for the parts outside the CDR3, the full variable domain is EPEVTQTPSHQVTQMGQEVILRCVPISNHLYFYWYRQILGQKVEFLVSFYNNEISEKSEIFDDQFSVERPDGSNFTLKIRSTKLEDSAMYFCASRADRGNTIYFGEGSWLTVV.

J is TRBJ2-3 and V is TRBV5-5, with D maybe TRBD2 (5 bases). The germline gives CDR1 SGHKS, CDR2 YYEKEE (reference sequence). Trimming removed 0 bases at V and 2 bases at J, with 13 bases between. This CDR3 has 16 amino acids. The CDR3 DNA follows: TGTGCCAGCAGCTTGGGTCCCCAGCGGTTCACAGATACGCAGTATTTT. Encoded protein: CASSLGPQRFTDTQYF.

V and J are TRBV5-4 and TRBJ2-3; D might be TRBD2 (7 bases). The V end lost 4 bases, the J end lost 4 bases, and 13 bases lay between the germline ends. Germline V gene sequence: CDR1 SGHNT, CDR2 YYREEE (reference sequence). This CDR3 comprises 14 residues. The CDR3 loop reads CASSTQGGSDTQYF. The CDR3 DNA reads TGTGCCAGCAGCACACAGGGAGGGTCAGATACGCAGTATTTT.

The chain links TRBV5-7 to TRBJ2-1, with 12 positions matching TRBD2. TRBV5-7 counts as an open reading frame of uncertain function. The J segment lost 5 bases and the V segment lost 1 base, leaving 4 bases of the junction unmatched. This CDR3 contains 16 residues. The CDR3, as DNA: TGTGCCAGCAGCTTGACTAGCGGGAGGATCAACAATGAGCAGTTCTTC. As protein: CASSLTSGRINNEQFF.

Only one count was recorded for this clone. V and J are TRBV19 and TRBJ2-6; a weak D match, TRBD2 (5 bases). Trimming left V 2 bases short and J 3 bases short, with 8 bases between. Germline V gives CDR1 LNHDA, CDR2 SQIVND (reference sequence). The CDR3 extends over 15 amino acids. CDR3 in amino acids: CASSIFAGGANVLTF. In nucleotides, the CDR3 is TGTGCCAGTAGTATATTTGCGGGTGGGGCCAACGTCCTGACTTTC.

This clone is deemed medium-sized. CDR3 loop: CSVATSAEQFF. The CDR3 DNA follows: TGCAGCGTTGCCACTAGCGCCGAGCAGTTCTTC. This chain joins TRBV29-1 and TRBJ2-1; 7 nucleotides match TRBD2. This CDR3 is 11 amino acids long. CDR1 and CDR2 from the germline V gene are SQVTM and ANQGSEA. The V gene end was trimmed by 4 bases and the J gene end by 10 bases; junction bases not matched to a gene: 4.

V and J are TRBV19 and TRBJ1-5, with D possibly TRBD1 on 5 matching bases. From germline, CDR1 is LNHDA and CDR2 SQIVND (reference sequence). V shed 3 bases and J shed 0 bases, with 6 bases lying between them. CDR3 size: 14 residues. CDR3 protein: CASSIQGSNQPQHF. The CDR3 DNA is TGTGCCAGTAGTATCCAGGGTAGCAATCAGCCCCAGCATTTT.

This clone was seen more than once but under ten times. V is TRBV5-1 and J is TRBJ2-5, with D maybe TRBD2 (5 bases). V lost 2 bases and J 1 base, leaving 12 bases between the germline ends. The germline CDR1 and CDR2 sequences are SGHRS and YFSETQ. The CDR3 sequence is 15 residues long. The CDR3 bases are TGCGCCAGCAGCTTTGGGAGCGCGGCCCAAGAGACCCAGTACTTC. Residues: CASSFGSAAQETQYF.

This chain links TRBV5-1 with TRBJ2-1, with TRBD2 matching over 11 bases. The junction had 3 bases not matched to a gene; V was cut back by 4 bases and J by 3 bases. This CDR3 is built from 15 residues. The germline gives CDR1 SGHRS, CDR2 YFSETQ. CDR3 sequence (DNA): TGCGCCAGCAGCGACGGGACTAGCGGCTACAATGAGCAGTTCTTC. Its translation is CASSDGTSGYNEQFF.

For the CDR3, the DNA is TGTGCCAGCAGCTTTAGCGGGAGGAGGAATGAGCAGTTCTTC. Its translation is CASSFSGRRNEQFF. The V call is TRBV7-3, the J call TRBJ2-1; 10 bases are a match to TRBD2. Germline assignment: CDR1 SGHTA and CDR2 FQGTGA. Unmatched junction bases numbered 3, after V lost 3 bases and J lost 7 bases. This CDR3 is 14 amino acids long.

This clone appeared a single time. The rearrangement uses TRBV7-7 and TRBJ2-1; tentatively, D is TRBD1 (6 bases). The ends were cut back, 1 base at V and 4 bases at J, with 14 bases in the middle. The CDR3 consists of 16 residues. Germline V CDR1 and CDR2: SSHAT, FNYEAQ (reference sequence). The CDR3 DNA is TGTGCCAGCAGCTTAGATATAGGGGGTCCTTACAATGAGCAGTTCTTC. Residues: CASSLDIGGPYNEQFF.

This chain joins TRBV28 and TRBJ1-1, with D perhaps matching TRBD1 (6 bases). There are 13 residues in the CDR3. CDR1 MDHEN and CDR2 SYDVKM come from the germline V gene. Trimming removed 7 bases from V and 5 bases from J, with 14 bases in between. CDR3 sequence reads: CASIRTQGTEAFF. CDR3 in DNA: TGTGCCAGCATCAGAACACAGGGAACTGAAGCTTTCTTT.

The chain has TRBV5-4 and TRBJ2-7; TRBD2 aligns across 15 bases. The CDR3 is 17 residues long. Germline V gives CDR1 SGHNT, CDR2 YYREEE (reference sequence). J lost 2 bases, V lost 4 bases, and 7 bases had no gene match. The chain's CDR3 is CASSRTSGRAGTYEQYF. CDR3 sequence (DNA): TGTGCCAGCAGCCGGACTAGCGGGAGGGCCGGGACCTACGAGCAGTACTTC.

This chain connects TRBV6-5 to TRBJ2-7; 11 bases line up with TRBD2. This CDR3 spans 14 amino acids. In germline, CDR1 is MNHEY, CDR2 SVGAGI. V was clipped by 5 bases and J by 2 bases; unmatched bases: 2. The DNA for the CDR3 is TGTGCCAGCAGTAGGGGACTAGCGGCCTACGAGCAGTACTTC. Residues: CASSRGLAAYEQYF.

This clone was observed a single time. This sequence joins TRBV7-7 and TRBJ2-2; TRBD1 aligns across 7 bases. Germline values: CDR1 SSHAT, CDR2 FNYEAQ (reference sequence). Trimming cost V 6 bases and J 7 bases; bases outside gene matches: 5. The CDR3 length is 13 residues. The CDR3 loop reads CASRQGYNGELFF. The CDR3 DNA is TGTGCCAGCAGACAGGGGTACAACGGGGAGCTGTTTTTT.

The chain links TRBV7-2 to TRBJ2-1, with 8 bases that match TRBD1. V shed 5 bases, J shed 4 bases, and the junction held 16 bases outside the gene matches. This CDR3 is 18 amino acids long. Germline V gives CDR1 SGHTA, CDR2 FQGNSA. The DNA for the CDR3 is TGTGCCAGCAGCCCCCGCCGCATCGGACAGGGTTCGTACAATGAGCAGTTCTTC. As protein: CASSPRRIGQGSYNEQFF. The entire variable domain, with the rest obtained from reference TRBV7-2 and TRBJ2-1, is as follows: GAGVSQSPSNKVTEKGKDVELRCDPISGHTALYWYRQSLGQGLEFLIYFQGNSAPDKSGLPSDRFSAERTGGSVSTLTIQRTQQEDSAVYLCASSPRRIGQGSYNEQFFGPGTRLTVL.

This sequence joins TRBV5-1 and TRBJ2-5; D is unclear. V was trimmed by 0 bases and J by 5 bases, leaving 8 bases between them. The CDR3 has 13 amino acids. CDR1 and CDR2 from the germline V gene are SGHRS and YFSETQ. The CDR3 DNA follows: TGCGCCAGCAGCTTGGCCGGTACGGAGACCCAGTACTTC. This encodes CASSLAGTETQYF.